The clone carrying this T cell receptor beta chain was seen only a few times. Its target is not known. The germline gene is not matched at one end of the junction; a read error may be the cause. The CDR3 runs to 20 residues. The germline CDR1 and CDR2 sequences are SGHAT and FQNNGV. Sampling consisted of one heparinised blood draw per donor, averaging around 100 mL. The sequenced template was cDNA made from the entire isolated RNA. Around 3.57 million reads was the average for naive, central memory and regulatory T cell samples. Sequencing was performed with immunoSEQ multiplex PCR; in TCRdb, only in-frame clones are kept and a portion is missing. Among 640,000 or so clones listed, around 15% were seen once. The data originate from a study of beta chain features in type 1 diabetes. Study outcomes and limitations: Insertion counts at VDJ junctions were lower in type 1 diabetes patients, who also showed more deletions there. Among patients with Type 1 diabetes, TCRB CDR3s were moderately but significantly shorter in every one of the four CD4+ subsets.

The rearrangement uses TRBV11-2 and TRBJ2-6; the D is unclear. Sequencing used naive CD4+ T cells from blood. This sequence originates from a man between 18 and 35 years old with type 1 diabetes. The CDR3 coding sequence is TGTGCCAGCAGCGTAGATGTCACAAAGACTGAACACTCTGGGGCCAACGTCCTGACTTTC. The encoded protein is CASSVDVTKTEHSGANVLTF.